The sequence of this T cell receptor (beta chain) was determined in a study of blood T cell repertoires in COVID-19. Study in general: Acute and convalescent COVID-19 samples came from the United States, Italy and Spain.

Clones were sequenced by immunoSEQ multiplex PCR, and TCRdb holds only the in-frame ones, with some missing. Altogether about 270,000 clones are present, about 88% being singletons, with the ten largest covering 2.5% to 3%. Germline V gene data show CDR1 as SEHNR and CDR2 as FQNEAQ (reference sequence). V shed 5 bases and J 3 bases; nucleotides not matched to a gene: 17. The CDR3 is 19 amino acids. The sample taken for sequencing was PBMCs or T cells enriched from blood (not recorded which). This clonotype was obtained from a woman aged 45-65 years who had recovered from COVID-19. The chain has TRBV7-9 and TRBJ1-4, with TRBD1 identical over 8 bases. This chain's CDR3 is CASSLDRRGLSVSNEKLFF. The DNA for the CDR3 is TGTGCCAGCAGCCTAGACCGCAGGGGGCTTTCTGTGTCTAATGAAAAACTGTTTTTT.